This T cell receptor beta chain was profiled in a study of T cell changes during pregnancy in multiple sclerosis. Generated by immunoSEQ multiplex PCR, the TCRdb table keeps only in-frame clones and is missing some. Of approximately 85,000 clones listed, roughly 92% are singletons. CDR3 length equals 17 residues. This sequence joins TRBV12-2 and TRBJ2-7; TRBD2 reflects the table's D call only, with no check against the DNA. TRBV12-2 is a pseudogene locus. The sample was peripheral blood, taken in the first trimester of pregnancy. The TCR originated in a female donor with multiple sclerosis, enrolled in a pregnancy study. CDR3 sequence reads: CASRLGIDKERTYEQYF. Written as DNA, the CDR3 is TGTGCAAGTCGCTTAGGAATAGACAAGGAGCGGACCTACGAGCAGTACTTC.